Listed below are T cell receptor beta chains from one sample, sequenced in a study of blood T cells in healthy people across ages. TCRdb re-called the 5' RACE reads with MiXCR, one entry per CDR3 protein. Of roughly 800,000 distinct CDR3 sequences in the sample, roughly 64% were seen once. The sequenced sample consisted of blood. These receptors were collected from a man aged 25-45 years in good health. CDR3s include the opening cysteine and the closing phenylalanine or tryptophan. A D gene is named only where the DNA matches it firmly. Size values are once, few and many counts, or a class for expanded clones, and some rows have none.

j_gene | d_gene | v_gene | abundance | CDR3aa | CDR3nt
TRBJ1-1 | - | TRBV11-1 | many | CASRTGNTEAFF | TGTGCCAGCAGGACAGGGAACACTGAAGCTTTCTTT
TRBJ1-2 | - | TRBV29-1 | few | CSVPRGGGYGYTF | TGCAGCGTTCCTAGAGGGGGTGGCTATGGCTACACCTTC
TRBJ2-5 | - | TRBV12-3/TRBV12-4 | - | CASTHRGADETQYF | TGTGCCAGCACCCATAGGGGGGCGGATGAGACCCAGTACTTC
TRBJ2-3 | - | TRBV20-1 | - | CSAGGFTDTQYF | TGCAGTGCTGGGGGTTTCACAGATACGCAGTATTTT
TRBJ2-3 | TRBD1 | TRBV3-1 | - | CASSPDRGSPFTDTQYF | TGTGCCAGCAGCCCAGACAGGGGCTCCCCATTCACAGATACGCAGTATTTT
TRBJ1-1 | - | TRBV4-3 | - | CASSLIRGQMNTEAFF | TGCGCCAGCAGCCTCATCCGTGGACAGATGAACACTGAAGCTTTCTTT
TRBJ1-2 | TRBD1 | TRBV9 | - | CASSVAGQLSGYTF | TGTGCCAGCAGCGTAGCGGGACAGCTGAGTGGCTACACCTTC
TRBJ1-1 | TRBD1 | TRBV7-3 | - | CASSLTSGGFSEAFF | TGTGCCAGCAGCTTAACATCAGGGGGCTTTTCTGAAGCTTTCTTT
TRBJ2-2 | TRBD2 | TRBV7-6 | - | CASSLVGLDLGELFF | TGTGCCAGCAGCTTAGTGGGACTAGACCTCGGGGAGCTGTTTTTT
TRBJ2-5 | - | TRBV25-1 | - | CASSGPFQETQYF | TGTGCCAGCAGTGGTCCCTTTCAAGAGACCCAGTACTTC
TRBJ2-3 | TRBD2 | TRBV6-5 | - | CASSYRTSTDTQYF | TGTGCCAGCAGTTACAGGACTAGTACAGATACGCAGTATTTT
TRBJ2-1 | - | TRBV21-1 | - | CASSVQRSGNEQFF | TGTGCCAGCAGCGTCCAGAGGTCCGGCAATGAGCAGTTCTTC
TRBJ2-7 | - | TRBV29-1 | once | CSVVHRDEQYF | TGCAGCGTTGTTCATAGGGACGAGCAGTACTTC
TRBJ1-1 | TRBD1 | TRBV5-1 | - | CASSRDGTGDSEAFF | TGCGCCAGCAGCCGAGACGGGACAGGGGACTCTGAAGCTTTCTTT
TRBJ1-4 | - | TRBV7-9 | - | CASRTAATNEKLFF | TGTGCCAGTAGAACAGCTGCAACTAATGAAAAACTGTTTTTT
TRBJ2-3 | - | TRBV11-3 | few | CASKGDPSTDTQYF | TGTGCCAGCAAAGGCGACCCTAGCACAGATACGCAGTATTTT
TRBJ2-5 | TRBD2 | TRBV20-1 | - | CSATKLAGETQYF | TGCAGTGCTACTAAACTAGCGGGAGAGACCCAGTACTTC
TRBJ2-3 | TRBD2 | TRBV29-1 | once | CSVEDTSGSTDTQYF | TGCAGCGTTGAAGATACTAGCGGGAGCACAGATACGCAGTATTTT
TRBJ2-1 | TRBD1 | TRBV10-3 | - | CAARDRSYNEQFF | TGTGCCGCCAGGGACAGGTCGTACAATGAGCAGTTCTTC
TRBJ2-1 | TRBD2 | TRBV4-3 | few | CASSHVLAGGNNEQFF | TGCGCCAGCAGCCACGTACTAGCGGGAGGTAACAATGAGCAGTTCTTC
TRBJ1-6 | - | TRBV4-2 | - | CASSQENRRGAFHF | TGTGCCAGCAGCCAAGAAAACCGTAGGGGGGCTTTCCACTTT
TRBJ2-1 | - | TRBV29-1 | - | CSARKDGRYNEQFF | TGCAGCGCCCGGAAGGACGGCCGCTACAATGAGCAGTTCTTC
TRBJ2-7 | - | TRBV20-1 | - | CSAGEVKGTANAGEQYF | TGCAGTGCTGGAGAGGTCAAGGGGACGGCAAACGCGGGGGAGCAGTACTTC
TRBJ1-1 | TRBD1 | TRBV25-1 | - | CASSANSGQGEGTEAFF | TGTGCCAGCAGTGCCAACTCGGGACAGGGGGAAGGGACTGAAGCTTTCTTT
TRBJ2-7 | - | TRBV2 | - | CASAGTVGSYEQYF | TGTGCCAGCGCAGGAACAGTTGGGAGCTACGAGCAGTACTTC
TRBJ2-3 | TRBD1 | TRBV10-3 | - | CAISGGTGADTQYF | TGTGCCATCAGTGGGGGGACAGGGGCCGATACGCAGTATTTT
TRBJ2-1 | TRBD1 | TRBV15 | - | CATSRDPGTVNEQFF | TGTGCCACCAGCAGAGATCCCGGGACAGTCAATGAGCAGTTCTTC
TRBJ2-7 | - | TRBV21-1 | - | CASPRGTLCEQYF | TGTGCCAGCCCCCGGGGGACACTCTGCGAGCAGTACTTC
TRBJ2-3 | - | TRBV4-2 | once | CASSQGDRRDTDTQYF | TGTGCCAGCAGCCAAGGAGACAGAAGGGACACAGATACGCAGTATTTT
TRBJ2-1 | - | TRBV7-3 | few | CASSLSMGGDEQFF | TGTGCCAGCAGCTTATCAATGGGAGGCGATGAGCAGTTCTTC
TRBJ2-5 | TRBD2 | TRBV7-2 | - | CASSFAGVETQYF | TGTGCCAGCAGCTTTGCGGGAGTGGAGACCCAGTACTTC
TRBJ2-7 | - | TRBV20-1 | - | CSASSALSSYEQYF | TGCAGTGCTAGTTCCGCGCTAAGCTCCTACGAGCAGTACTTC
TRBJ2-5 | TRBD1 | TRBV7-9 | - | CASSQGAGTQYF | TGTGCCAGCAGCCAGGGGGCCGGGACCCAGTACTTC
TRBJ1-1 | TRBD1 | TRBV10-3 | - | CAISHDREAEAFF | TGTGCCATCAGCCACGACAGGGAGGCTGAAGCTTTCTTT
TRBJ2-3 | - | TRBV20-1 | once | CSARYNTDTQYF | TGCAGTGCTAGATATAACACAGATACGCAGTATTTT
TRBJ1-2 | TRBD1 | TRBV29-1 | once | CSVVPDRGIYGYTF | TGCAGCGTTGTCCCGGACAGGGGTATCTATGGCTACACCTTC
TRBJ2-1 | TRBD2 | TRBV7-2 | few | CASSIPGLAGNEQFF | TGTGCCAGCAGCATCCCGGGACTAGCGGGGAATGAGCAGTTCTTC
TRBJ2-7 | - | TRBV9 | - | CASSAQNSEQYF | TGTGCCAGCAGCGCCCAAAACAGCGAGCAGTACTTC
TRBJ2-1 | TRBD2 | TRBV6-1 | - | CASSELAGDYDEQFF | TGTGCCAGCAGTGAACTAGCGGGGGACTACGATGAGCAGTTCTTC
TRBJ2-7 | - | TRBV11-2 | - | CASSRTREEQYF | TGTGCCAGCAGCAGAACAAGGGAAGAGCAGTACTTC
TRBJ2-1 | TRBD2 | TRBV5-1 | - | CASSSSLAGVSGEQFF | TGCGCCAGCAGCTCCTCCCTTGCGGGAGTATCCGGGGAGCAGTTCTTC
TRBJ2-7 | TRBD1 | TRBV12-3/TRBV12-4 | - | CASRQGDWSGQYF | TGTGCCAGTCGACAGGGGGACTGGTCCGGGCAGTACTTC
TRBJ2-7 | - | TRBV7-9 | - | CASSLGEWSGGLSYEQYF | TGTGCCAGCAGCTTAGGAGAGTGGTCCGGGGGCCTCTCCTACGAGCAGTACTTC
TRBJ2-1 | - | TRBV20-1 | - | CSARAGTAGEQFF | TGCAGTGCTAGAGCAGGGACTGCGGGTGAGCAGTTCTTC
TRBJ1-2 | - | TRBV24-1 | - | CAIGGVYGYTF | TGTGCCATCGGAGGGGTATATGGCTACACCTTC
TRBJ2-1 | TRBD2 | TRBV7-2 | - | CASSLGRGIHEQFF | TGCGCCAGCAGCTTGGGGCGGGGGATCCATGAGCAGTTCTTC
TRBJ2-1 | TRBD2 | TRBV6-2/TRBV6-3 | - | CASRPLAGETQFF | TGTGCCAGCAGGCCACTAGCGGGAGAGACCCAGTTCTTC
TRBJ1-5 | - | TRBV7-2 | few | CASSLDGARGQPQHF | TGTGCCAGCAGCTTAGACGGGGCCCGAGGTCAGCCCCAGCATTTT
TRBJ2-5 | - | TRBV13 | - | CASSTGDNQETQYF | TGTGCCAGCAGCACTGGGGACAACCAAGAGACCCAGTACTTC
TRBJ2-1 | - | TRBV30 | once | CAWGSELGGGDNEQFF | TGTGCCTGGGGCTCGGAATTGGGCGGCGGGGACAACGAGCAGTTCTTC
TRBJ2-1 | TRBD2 | TRBV27 | - | CASSFSREKENEQFF | TGTGCCAGCAGTTTCTCGCGGGAGAAAGAAAATGAGCAGTTCTTC
TRBJ2-1 | - | TRBV29-1 | few | CSVAFQEYNEQFF | TGCAGCGTTGCCTTCCAGGAGTACAATGAGCAGTTCTTC
TRBJ2-7 | - | TRBV18 | - | CASSAAGPYEQYF | TGTGCCAGCTCAGCCGCTGGGCCCTACGAGCAGTACTTC
TRBJ2-7 | - | TRBV4-3 | few | CASSQDRGDGVYEQYF | TGCGCCAGCAGCCAAGATAGAGGGGACGGTGTCTACGAGCAGTACTTC
TRBJ1-1 | TRBD1 | TRBV6-5 | - | CASSPGTGGMAEAFF | TGTGCCAGCAGTCCCGGGACAGGGGGAATGGCTGAAGCTTTCTTT
TRBJ2-1 | - | TRBV20-1 | - | CSARDLISSNNEQFF | TGCAGTGCTAGAGATCTTATTAGTAGTAACAATGAGCAGTTCTTC
TRBJ2-5 | - | TRBV15 | - | CATSRTGLPRSNEQYF | TGTGCCACCAGCAGAACTGGACTCCCAAGGAGCAATGAGCAGTACTTC
TRBJ1-2 | - | TRBV6-5 | - | CASSPRQGNSYGYTF | TGTGCCAGCAGCCCCAGGCAGGGGAATAGTTACGGCTACACCTTC
TRBJ2-7 | TRBD2 | TRBV20-1 | few | CSAKRGGVEQYF | TGCAGTGCTAAGCGGGGGGGAGTCGAGCAGTACTTC
TRBJ1-6 | TRBD1 | TRBV2 | - | CASSQRRGTGDYSPLHF | TGTGCCAGCAGTCAAAGGAGGGGGACAGGGGACTATTCACCCCTCCACTTT